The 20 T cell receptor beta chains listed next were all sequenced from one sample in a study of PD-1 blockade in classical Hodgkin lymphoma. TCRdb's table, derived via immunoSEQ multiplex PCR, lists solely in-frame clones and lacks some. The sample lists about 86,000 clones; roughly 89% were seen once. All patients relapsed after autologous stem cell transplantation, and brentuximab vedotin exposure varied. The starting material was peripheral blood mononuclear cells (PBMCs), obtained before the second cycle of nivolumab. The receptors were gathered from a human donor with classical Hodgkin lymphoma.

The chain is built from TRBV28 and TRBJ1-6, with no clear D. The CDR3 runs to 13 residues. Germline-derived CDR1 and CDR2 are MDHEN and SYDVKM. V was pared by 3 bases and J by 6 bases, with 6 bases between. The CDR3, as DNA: TGTGCCAGCAGTTTCGGGCGTAATTCACCCCTCCACTTT. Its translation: CASSFGRNSPLHF.

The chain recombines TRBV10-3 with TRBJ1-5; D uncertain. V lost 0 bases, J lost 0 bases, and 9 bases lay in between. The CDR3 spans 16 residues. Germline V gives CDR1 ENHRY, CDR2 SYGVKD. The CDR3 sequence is CAISESQPISNQPQHF. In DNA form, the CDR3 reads TGTGCCATCAGTGAGTCACAACCCATTAGCAATCAGCCCCAGCATTTT.

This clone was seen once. CDR3 nucleotides: TGTGCCAGTAGTAGGCAGGGGGACTCCTACAATGAGCAGTTCTTC. Translating it yields CASSRQGDSYNEQFF. V gene TRBV19 combines with J gene TRBJ2-1; 7 bases match TRBD1. The V segment lost 4 bases and the J segment 0 bases; nucleotides outside the gene matches: 3. Germline V gene lookup returns CDR1 LNHDA and CDR2 SQIVND (reference sequence). This CDR3 comprises 15 residues.

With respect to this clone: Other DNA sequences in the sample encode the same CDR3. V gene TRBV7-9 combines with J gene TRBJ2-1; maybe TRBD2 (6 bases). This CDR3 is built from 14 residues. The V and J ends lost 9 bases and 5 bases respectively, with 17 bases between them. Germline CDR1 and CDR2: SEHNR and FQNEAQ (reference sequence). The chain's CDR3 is CASRSPEGNNEQFF. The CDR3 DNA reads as TGTGCCAGTAGATCCCCGGAGGGTAACAATGAGCAGTTCTTC.

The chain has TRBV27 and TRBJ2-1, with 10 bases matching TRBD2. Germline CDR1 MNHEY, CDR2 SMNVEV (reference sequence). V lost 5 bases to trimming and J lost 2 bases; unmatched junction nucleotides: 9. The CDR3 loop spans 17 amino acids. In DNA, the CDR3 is TGTGCCAGCAGTCCTCATAGCGGGAGGCCTACCTACAATGAGCAGTTCTTC. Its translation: CASSPHSGRPTYNEQFF.

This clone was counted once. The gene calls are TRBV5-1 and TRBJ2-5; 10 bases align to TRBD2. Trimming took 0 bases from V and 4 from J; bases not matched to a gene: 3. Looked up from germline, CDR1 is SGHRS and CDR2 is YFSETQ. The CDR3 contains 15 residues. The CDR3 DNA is TGCGCCAGCAGCTTGGCCAGGACTAGCGGAGAGACCCAGTACTTC. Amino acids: CASSLARTSGETQYF. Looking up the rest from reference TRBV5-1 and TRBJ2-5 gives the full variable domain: KAGVTQTPRYLIKTRGQQVTLSCSPISGHRSVSWYQQTPGQGLQFLFEYFSETQRNKGNFPGRFSGRQFSNSRSEMNVSTLELGDSALYLCASSLARTSGETQYFGPGTRLLVL.

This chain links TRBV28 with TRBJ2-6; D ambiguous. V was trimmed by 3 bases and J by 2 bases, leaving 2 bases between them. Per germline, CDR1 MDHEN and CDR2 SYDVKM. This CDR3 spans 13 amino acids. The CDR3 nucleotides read TGTGCCAGCAGTTTTACTGGGGCCAACGTCCTGACTTTC. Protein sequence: CASSFTGANVLTF.

DNA for the CDR3: TGTGCCAGCAGGGGACAGGGGGCCTACGAGCAGTACTTC. As protein: CASRGQGAYEQYF. V is TRBV5-6 and J is TRBJ2-7; 11 bases line up with TRBD1. CDR1 is SGHDT, CDR2 YYEEEE, per germline. The junction had 0 bases not matched to a gene; V was cut back by 5 bases and J by 2 bases. The CDR3 runs 13 residues.

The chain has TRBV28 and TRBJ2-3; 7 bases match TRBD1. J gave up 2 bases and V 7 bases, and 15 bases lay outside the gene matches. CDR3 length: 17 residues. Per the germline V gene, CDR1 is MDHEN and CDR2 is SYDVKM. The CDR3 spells CASTPAPGDRDTDTQYF. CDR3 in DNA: TGTGCCAGCACCCCGGCCCCAGGGGACAGAGACACAGATACGCAGTATTTT.

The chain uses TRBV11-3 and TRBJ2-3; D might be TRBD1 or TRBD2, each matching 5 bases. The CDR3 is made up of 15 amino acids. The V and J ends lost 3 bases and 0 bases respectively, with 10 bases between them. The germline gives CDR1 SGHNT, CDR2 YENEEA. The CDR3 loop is CASSFGGYSTDTQYF. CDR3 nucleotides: TGTGCCAGCAGCTTTGGGGGATATAGCACAGATACGCAGTATTTT.

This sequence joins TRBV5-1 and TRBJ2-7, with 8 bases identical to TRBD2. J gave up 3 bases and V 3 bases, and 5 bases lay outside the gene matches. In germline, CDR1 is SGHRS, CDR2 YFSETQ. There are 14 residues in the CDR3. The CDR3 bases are TGCGCCAGCAGCTCCCAGCGGGGGAGCTACGAGCAGTACTTC. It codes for CASSSQRGSYEQYF.

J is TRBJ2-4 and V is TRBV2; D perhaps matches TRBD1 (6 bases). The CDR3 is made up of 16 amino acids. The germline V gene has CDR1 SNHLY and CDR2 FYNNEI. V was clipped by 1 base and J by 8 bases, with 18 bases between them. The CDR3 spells CASSEGLGAGVDIQYF. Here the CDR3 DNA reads TGTGCCAGCAGTGAAGGTCTGGGGGCCGGGGTAGACATTCAGTACTTC.

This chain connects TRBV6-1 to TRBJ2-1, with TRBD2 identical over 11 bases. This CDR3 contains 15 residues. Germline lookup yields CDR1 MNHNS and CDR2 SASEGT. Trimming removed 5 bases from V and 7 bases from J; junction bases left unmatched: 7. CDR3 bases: TGTGCCAGCAGTCCGCGACTAGCGGGGCGTAATGAGCAGTTCTTC. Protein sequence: CASSPRLAGRNEQFF.

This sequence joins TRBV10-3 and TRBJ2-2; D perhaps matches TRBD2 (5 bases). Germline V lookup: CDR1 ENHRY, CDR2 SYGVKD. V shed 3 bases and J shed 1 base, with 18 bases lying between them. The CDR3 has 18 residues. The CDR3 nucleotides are TGTGCCATCAGTGACCTAGCTTTTCAGAGCGGGAACACCGGGGAGCTGTTTTTT. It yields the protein CAISDLAFQSGNTGELFF.

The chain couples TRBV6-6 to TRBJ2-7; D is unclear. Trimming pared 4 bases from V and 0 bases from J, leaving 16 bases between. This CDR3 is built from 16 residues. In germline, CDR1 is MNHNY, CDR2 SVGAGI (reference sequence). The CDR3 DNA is TGTGCCAGCAGTTTCCATCTTGGAGTAAGCTCCTACGAGCAGTACTTC. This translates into CASSFHLGVSSYEQYF.

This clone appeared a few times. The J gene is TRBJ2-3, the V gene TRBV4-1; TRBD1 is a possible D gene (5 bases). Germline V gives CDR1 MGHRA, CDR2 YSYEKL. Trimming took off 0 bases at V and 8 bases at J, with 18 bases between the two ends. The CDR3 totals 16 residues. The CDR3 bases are TGCGCCAGCAGCCAAGAGAGCAGGGTGGCCCATGTTACGCAGTATTTT. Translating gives CASSQESRVAHVTQYF.

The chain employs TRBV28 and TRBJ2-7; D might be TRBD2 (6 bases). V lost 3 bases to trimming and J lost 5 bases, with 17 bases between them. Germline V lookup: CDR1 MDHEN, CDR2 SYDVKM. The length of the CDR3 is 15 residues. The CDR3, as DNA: TGTGCCAGCAGTTTCAAGTCAGGGACTTTTAACGAGCAGTACTTC. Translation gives CASSFKSGTFNEQYF.

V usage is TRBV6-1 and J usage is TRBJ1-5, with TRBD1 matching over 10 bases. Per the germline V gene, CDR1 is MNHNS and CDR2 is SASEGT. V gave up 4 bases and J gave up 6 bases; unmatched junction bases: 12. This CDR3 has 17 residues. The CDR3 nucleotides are TGTGCCAGCAGTGGGACCGGGACAGGGGTCTGGTTTCAGCCCCAGCATTTT. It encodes CASSGTGTGVWFQPQHF.

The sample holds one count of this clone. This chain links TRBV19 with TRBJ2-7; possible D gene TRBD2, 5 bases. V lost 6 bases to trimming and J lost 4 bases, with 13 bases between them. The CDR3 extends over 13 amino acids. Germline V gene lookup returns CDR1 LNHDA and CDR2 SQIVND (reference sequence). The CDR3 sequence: CASSGAGAYEQYF. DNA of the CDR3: TGTGCCAGTAGCGGTGCGGGTGCATACGAGCAGTACTTC. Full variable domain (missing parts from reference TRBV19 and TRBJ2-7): DGGITQSPKYLFRKEGQNVTLSCEQNLNHDAMYWYRQDPGQGLRLIYYSQIVNDFQKGDIAEGYSVSREKKESFPLTVTSAQKNPTAFYLCASSGAGAYEQYFGPGTRLTVT.

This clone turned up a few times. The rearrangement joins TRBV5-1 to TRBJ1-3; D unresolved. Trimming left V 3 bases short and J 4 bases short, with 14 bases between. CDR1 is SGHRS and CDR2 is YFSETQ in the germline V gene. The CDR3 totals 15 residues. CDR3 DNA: TGCGCCAGCAGCTCGGGGAGCGGAATCGGAAACACCATATATTTT. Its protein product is CASSSGSGIGNTIYF. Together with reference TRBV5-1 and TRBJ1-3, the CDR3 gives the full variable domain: KAGVTQTPRYLIKTRGQQVTLSCSPISGHRSVSWYQQTPGQGLQFLFEYFSETQRNKGNFPGRFSGRQFSNSRSEMNVSTLELGDSALYLCASSSGSGIGNTIYFGEGSWLTVV.